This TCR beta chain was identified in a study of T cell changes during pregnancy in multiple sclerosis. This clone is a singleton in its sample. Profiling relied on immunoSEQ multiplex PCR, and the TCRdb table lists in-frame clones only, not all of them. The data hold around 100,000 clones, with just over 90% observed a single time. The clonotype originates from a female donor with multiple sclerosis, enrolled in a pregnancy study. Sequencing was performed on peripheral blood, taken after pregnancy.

The CDR3 loop reads CASSFGLAGTKAKNIQYF. DNA for the CDR3: TGTGCCAGCAGCTTTGGACTAGCGGGGACCAAAGCCAAAAACATTCAGTACTTC. The chain uses TRBV7-2 and TRBJ2-4, with 12 bases aligning to TRBD2. The CDR3 length is 18 residues. After removal of 3 bases from V and 0 bases from J, the junction contained 6 bases not matched to a gene. Per germline, CDR1 SGHTA and CDR2 FQGNSA.